This T cell receptor (beta chain) was sequenced for a study of cytomegalovirus exposure and HLA in healthy donors. Study-level points and caveats: The classifier reportedly diagnosed cytomegalovirus status with high sensitivity and specificity.

This clone was seen only once. Antigen specificity is unknown. The study ran its PCR with 60 Vbeta and 13 Jbeta primers. The protocol was immunoSEQ multiplex PCR, while the TCRdb copy is restricted to in-frame clones and leaves out a portion. The repertoire includes 100,000 to 150,000 clones, less than 85% of them detected once, and approximately 1.2% sits in the top ten. The CDR3 is 14 amino acids. The V gene's germline CDR1 is SGHDT and CDR2 YYEEEE. Trimming took off 1 base at V and 8 bases at J, with 14 bases between the two ends. The clonotype was recovered from a female donor in good health and CMV-seronegative. V is TRBV5-6 and J is TRBJ2-3; tentatively, D is TRBD1 (5 bases). The sequenced sample was PBMCs. The CDR3 region is CASSLRSRTSTQYF. The CDR3 region has the DNA TGTGCCAGCAGCTTGAGGTCACGGACAAGTACGCAGTATTTT.